This is a list of T cell receptor beta chains from one sample in a study of T cells after yellow fever vaccination. TCRdb used MiXCR to reprocess the 5' RACE reads, holding one entry per CDR3 protein. Among 500,000 to 550,000 distinct CDR3 sequences listed, about a fifth were seen once. Sample: PBMCs, taken less than 25 days after the first yellow fever vaccination. Receptors were obtained from a man younger than 35 who received the YFV17D yellow fever vaccine. The CDR3 runs from the conserved cysteine through the conserved F or W. The D gene is left open where the match is weak. Clone size is given for some rows only: seen once, a few or many times, or a class if the clone is expanded.

. TRBJ1-5 TRBV19 once TGTGCCAGTCGGGATTTTGTGCGGAGCAATCAGCCCCAGCATTTT CASRDFVRSNQPQHF
. TRBJ2-7 TRBV7-9 . TGTGCCAGCAGCTTAGCGTCGCAGGCTGCCTACGAGCAGTACTTC CASSLASQAAYEQYF
TRBD1 TRBJ1-1 TRBV20-1 . TGCAGTGCCTCCACCTACAGGGGTAGTAAGCCTGAAGCTTTCTTT CSASTYRGSKPEAFF
. TRBJ2-3 TRBV7-9 few TGTGCCAGCAGCCCTAATGCGGCAGATACGCAGTATTTT CASSPNAADTQYF
. TRBJ2-3 TRBV7-2 . TGTGCCAGCAGCCTAACGCAGATTGATACGCAGTATTTT CASSLTQIDTQYF
TRBD2 TRBJ2-2 TRBV5-5 . TGTGCCAGCAGATCCCCTAGCGGGGCGAACACCGGGGAGCTGTTTTTT CASRSPSGANTGELFF
. TRBJ1-5 TRBV4-1 once TGCGCCAGCAGCCATTCGCGGGCAGCCACTAGCCATCAGCCCCAGCATTTT CASSHSRAATSHQPQHF
. TRBJ1-5 TRBV20-1 many TGCAGTGCTAGAGAGGGGCTAGCTCAGCCCCAGCATTTT CSAREGLAQPQHF
. TRBJ2-7 TRBV7-9 . TGTGCCAGCAGCTTACAGGGCAAGGGTAACGAGCAGTACTTC CASSLQGKGNEQYF
. TRBJ1-2 TRBV4-1 . TGCGCCAGCAGCCAACCACAGGGAAGGGGGACACGCTACACCTTC CASSQPQGRGTRYTF
TRBD1 TRBJ1-1 TRBV7-2 . TGTGCCAGCAGCCGAGGGGGCATGGACACTGAAGCTTTCTTT CASSRGGMDTEAFF
TRBD1 TRBJ2-3 TRBV5-6 . TGTGCCAGCCACGACAGGGGTGCCACAGATACGCAGTATTTT CASHDRGATDTQYF
TRBD2 TRBJ2-3 TRBV12-3/TRBV12-4 . TGTGCCAGCAGTTACGGGGGGGCCTTTTCAGATACGCAGTATTTT CASSYGGAFSDTQYF
. TRBJ2-4 TRBV19 few TGTGCCAGTAGTACAGGAGGAAACATTCAGTACTTC CASSTGGNIQYF
TRBD1 TRBJ1-4 TRBV7-2 few TGTGCCAGCAGCTCCCAGGGGGCGGGGAAACTGTTTTTT CASSSQGAGKLFF
TRBD2 TRBJ2-1 TRBV2 many TGTGCCAGCATCGGGACTAGTCAGGAGGAGCAGTTCTTC CASIGTSQEEQFF
. TRBJ2-2 TRBV5-1 . TGCGCCAGCAGCCCCTCGGGGGCGACGGCCGGGGAGCTGTTTTTT CASSPSGATAGELFF
TRBD1 TRBJ1-1 TRBV29-1 few TGCAGCGTTGGCTCCGGGACAGTGAACACTGAAGCTTTCTTT CSVGSGTVNTEAFF
. TRBJ2-5 TRBV6-1 . TGTGCCAGCAGGACCGCGGGGCAAGAGACCCAGTACTTC CASRTAGQETQYF
. TRBJ1-5 TRBV12-3/TRBV12-4 few TGTGCCAGCAGTTTTGGGGGGCGTCAGCCCCAGCATTTT CASSFGGRQPQHF
. TRBJ1-2 TRBV12-3/TRBV12-4 few TGTGCCAGCAGTTTAAGGAACGGCTACACCTTC CASSLRNGYTF
. TRBJ2-1 TRBV19 few TGTGCCAGTAGTATCGCTTCATCCTACAATGAGCAGTTCTTC CASSIASSYNEQFF
. TRBJ1-1 TRBV6-2/TRBV6-3 . TGTGCCAGCAGACAGAACACGGGGGTGAACACTGAAGCTTTCTTT CASRQNTGVNTEAFF
. TRBJ1-2 TRBV5-4 . TGTGCCAGCAGCTTGACCGGGACATACTATGGCTACACCTTC CASSLTGTYYGYTF
. TRBJ2-3 TRBV7-2 many TGTGCCAGCAGCTTGGCGGACCCCCTTTTGGGAGATACGCAGTATTTT CASSLADPLLGDTQYF
. TRBJ2-3 TRBV29-1 . TGCAGCGTTGTTAGGGGCCCCACAGATACGCAGTATTTT CSVVRGPTDTQYF
. TRBJ2-1 TRBV7-3 . TGTGCCAGCAGCCCCATGACAGCATCCTACAATGAGCAGTTCTTC CASSPMTASYNEQFF
. TRBJ2-1 TRBV5-1 few TGCGCCAGCAGCTTGGCCGGCAGGGGAAACTTCTATGAGCAGTTCTTC CASSLAGRGNFYEQFF
TRBD1 TRBJ2-1 TRBV9 few TGTGCCAGCAGCCAGGACAGGCCCAATGAGCAGTTCTTC CASSQDRPNEQFF
. TRBJ2-1 TRBV7-3 . TGTGCCAGCAGCGTCACAGTTGGCTCCTACAATGAGCAGTTCTTC CASSVTVGSYNEQFF
. TRBJ2-1 TRBV11-3 . TGTGCCAGCAGCCCCTTGGACAGCTCCTACAATGAGCAGTTCTTC CASSPLDSSYNEQFF
TRBD1 TRBJ2-7 TRBV6-5 . TGTGCCAGCAGTTACTCGGCAGGGGGCTTCTACGAGCAGTACTTC CASSYSAGGFYEQYF
TRBD1 TRBJ2-2 TRBV12-3/TRBV12-4 . TGTGCCAGCAGTCCGAGGACAGGCGGCACCGGGGAGCTGTTTTTT CASSPRTGGTGELFF
. TRBJ2-7 TRBV20-1 . TGCAGTGCTTCGAAACCGGGACTCCTCCGCGAGCAGTACTTC CSASKPGLLREQYF
TRBD1 TRBJ1-2 TRBV24-1 . TGTGCCACCAGTGATCAAACAGGGGGGGATGGCTACACCTTC CATSDQTGGDGYTF
TRBD1 TRBJ2-7 TRBV9 . TGTGCCAGCAGCGTAGAGGGACAGCAGACATACGAGCAGTACTTC CASSVEGQQTYEQYF
TRBD2 TRBJ2-3 TRBV7-2 few TGTGCCAGCAGCCCGCAGAGCGGGGGGGCCACAGATACGCAGTATTTT CASSPQSGGATDTQYF
TRBD1 TRBJ1-4 TRBV29-1 few TGCAGCCCCGGGACAGGGAAGCATGAAAGGGAAAAACTGTTTTTT CSPGTGKHEREKLFF
TRBD1 TRBJ1-2 TRBV9 . TGTGCCAGCAGCGTAGATGGACAGGGATCAAGTGCGTATGGCTACACCTTC CASSVDGQGSSAYGYTF
. TRBJ2-4 TRBV20-1 . TGCAGTGTTCCGGGACTAGCCAAAAACATTCAGTACTTC CSVPGLAKNIQYF